These T cell receptor beta chains were read from a single sample in a study of T cells in Graves' hyperthyroidism and ophthalmopathy. TCRdb processed the multiplex PCR reads anew with MiXCR; each CDR3 protein has one entry. The table lists over 500,000 distinct CDR3 sequences, approximately 17% of them singletons. Sequencing input: blood. The receptor source for this set is a young woman with Graves' ophthalmopathy. The CDR3 runs from the conserved cysteine through the conserved F or W. A D gene is named only where the DNA matches it firmly. Size is omitted from some rows. Given values are once, few, many or a class for expanded clones.

v_call,j_call,d_call,cdr3_length,clone_size,cdr3_nt,cdr3_aa
TRBV9,TRBJ2-3,NA,15,NA,TGTGCCAGCAGCGTAGAGGGTGGGAGAACAGATACGCAGTATTTT,CASSVEGGRTDTQYF
TRBV12-3/TRBV12-4,TRBJ1-5,TRBD1,14,many,TGTGCCAGCACCGCGACAGGGATCCCCCAGCCCCAGCATTTT,CASTATGIPQPQHF
TRBV10-3,TRBJ1-1,TRBD1,12,few,TGTGCCATCACGGCCGCGACAGGGGAGGCTTTCTTT,CAITAATGEAFF
TRBV11-2,TRBJ2-2,NA,14,NA,TGTGCCAGCAGCCCCCCCCAAAGTGTCGGGGAGCTGTTTTTT,CASSPPQSVGELFF
TRBV7-2,TRBJ2-7,NA,12,many,TGTGCCAGCAGCTCGATTGGGTACGAGCAGTACTTC,CASSSIGYEQYF
TRBV18,TRBJ1-4,NA,13,many,TGTGCCAGCTCACCACCGAGCGGGGAAAAACTGTTTTTT,CASSPPSGEKLFF
TRBV5-5,TRBJ1-1,NA,12,NA,TGTGCCAGCAGCCTCCCGCCTCCCCGAACTTTCTTT,CASSLPPPRTFF
TRBV27,TRBJ1-1,NA,17,many,TGTGCCAGCAGTCCAACAGTCCTCCTCCTCCCAAGTACTGAAGCTTTCTTT,CASSPTVLLLPSTEAFF
TRBV7-3,TRBJ2-1,TRBD2,15,many,TGTGCCAGCAGCCTACACCCGGGACTAGACAATGAGCAGTTCTTC,CASSLHPGLDNEQFF
TRBV7-9,TRBJ2-1,NA,14,NA,TGTGCCAGCAGCTTAGTGCAGGGGATGAATGAGCAGTTCTTC,CASSLVQGMNEQFF
TRBV7-8,TRBJ1-1,TRBD1,15,few,TGTGCCAGCAGCCTGGGAAACAGGGGGAACACTGAAGCTTTCTTT,CASSLGNRGNTEAFF
TRBV6-2/TRBV6-3,TRBJ1-1,NA,12,few,TGTGCCAGCAGTTACAACAGGGCTGAAGCTTTCTTT,CASSYNRAEAFF
TRBV19,TRBJ1-5,NA,14,NA,TGTGCCAGTAGTATAGTTCAGTCAAATCAGCCCCAGCATTTT,CASSIVQSNQPQHF
TRBV20-1,TRBJ2-3,NA,13,many,TGCAGTGCTAGAGATCTGTTGGGGGATACGCAGTATTTT,CSARDLLGDTQYF
TRBV5-1,TRBJ2-3,NA,15,many,TGCGCCAGCAGCCCGAGGGACTTAGCACCAGATACGCAGTATTTT,CASSPRDLAPDTQYF
TRBV6-2/TRBV6-3,TRBJ1-5,NA,13,NA,TGTGCCAGCAGTTACAGCGGGCGCCAGCCCCAGCATTTT,CASSYSGRQPQHF
TRBV11-2,TRBJ2-1,TRBD2,17,NA,TGTGCCAGCAACTCCACGAGACTAGCGGACCTTTACAATGAGCAGTTCTTC,CASNSTRLADLYNEQFF
TRBV7-2,TRBJ1-2,TRBD1,12,many,TGTGCCAGCAGCCAAACAGGGGGCGGCTACACCTTC,CASSQTGGGYTF
TRBV19,TRBJ2-1,NA,15,NA,TGTGCCAGTAGTATGGGGAGGATAGCCTACAATGAGCAGTTCTTC,CASSMGRIAYNEQFF
TRBV6-6,TRBJ1-2,NA,13,NA,TGTGCCAGCAGTTACCCAGGGGCCATGGGCTACACCTTC,CASSYPGAMGYTF
TRBV7-9,TRBJ2-2,TRBD1,14,NA,TGTGCCAGCAGCGGACAGGGAAAGACCGGGGAGCTGTTTTTT,CASSGQGKTGELFF
TRBV12-3/TRBV12-4,TRBJ1-3,NA,16,many,TGTGCCAGCAGGGGGATCCAGGGGAGACCTGGAAACACCATATATTTT,CASRGIQGRPGNTIYF
TRBV5-1,TRBJ2-5,TRBD2,15,many,TGCGCCAGCAGCCAAGCGGGAGGGCCGGGGGAGACCCAGTACTTC,CASSQAGGPGETQYF
TRBV6-1,TRBJ1-4,NA,14,NA,TGTGCCAGCAGTGAAGAGGGATGGAGTGAAAAACTGTTTTTT,CASSEEGWSEKLFF
TRBV10-3,TRBJ2-7,TRBD2,16,few,TGTGCCATCAGTGATCTCCCGATAGCGGGAGACTACGAGCAGTACTTC,CAISDLPIAGDYEQYF
TRBV7-2,TRBJ2-3,TRBD2,15,many,TGTGCCAGCAGCTTATCTAGCGGGAAGACAGATACGCAGTATTTT,CASSLSSGKTDTQYF
TRBV7-9,TRBJ2-5,NA,14,NA,TGTGCCAGCAGCGACGGGGATTCTTGGGAGACCCAGTACTTC,CASSDGDSWETQYF
TRBV12-3/TRBV12-4,TRBJ1-6,TRBD1,19,NA,TGTGCCAGCAGTTTTAGCGGGGGGGCGAACAGGGGATCGAATTCACCCCCCCACTTT,CASSFSGGANRGSNSPPHF
TRBV30,TRBJ1-2,NA,14,many,TGTGCCTGGAGTGTAAGCCTTAAGGGGGATGGCTACACCTTC,CAWSVSLKGDGYTF
TRBV20-1,TRBJ2-3,NA,14,many,TGCAGTGCTTTCCGACCGGGGACCACAGATACGCAGTATTTT,CSAFRPGTTDTQYF
TRBV11-3,TRBJ2-1,NA,16,many,TGTGCCAGCAGCCTGTCTGAGCGGGCTGCCGTAAATGAGCAGTTCTTC,CASSLSERAAVNEQFF
TRBV20-1,TRBJ2-7,TRBD2,15,many,TGCAGTGCTAGAAGCACTAGCGGGAATTTCTACGAGCAGTACTTC,CSARSTSGNFYEQYF
TRBV2,TRBJ1-1,NA,17,many,TGTGCCAGCAGCGCTTCTACAGACAGGCCCATGAACACTGAAGCTTTCTTT,CASSASTDRPMNTEAFF
TRBV20-1,TRBJ2-1,TRBD2,15,many,TGCAGTGCTCATCCCGGACTAGCGGGGTACAATGAGCAGTTCTTC,CSAHPGLAGYNEQFF
TRBV12-3/TRBV12-4,TRBJ2-6,NA,14,many,TGTGCCAGCAGTCTTAGCTCTGGGGCCAACGTCCTGACTTTC,CASSLSSGANVLTF
TRBV5-1,TRBJ2-2,TRBD2,17,NA,TGCGCCAGCAGCGTACGAAATAGCGGGAGCGCCACCGGGGAGCTGTTTTTT,CASSVRNSGSATGELFF
TRBV11-2,TRBJ2-7,TRBD2,15,many,TGTGCCAGCAGCTTAGGTGGCGGGAGTAGGCGCGAGCAGTACTTC,CASSLGGGSRREQYF
TRBV12-3/TRBV12-4,TRBJ2-1,NA,13,many,TGTGCCAGCAGTTTAGGTGGGCACAATGAGCAGTTCTTC,CASSLGGHNEQFF
TRBV20-1,TRBJ2-1,NA,14,NA,TGCAGTGCTAGAGATCGGATGGGGCAGAGTGAGCAGTTCTTC,CSARDRMGQSEQFF
TRBV3-1,TRBJ2-5,NA,15,many,TGTGCCAGCAGCCAAGAATGGGCTGGCCAAGAGACCCAGTACTTC,CASSQEWAGQETQYF
TRBV5-1,TRBJ1-2,NA,14,few,TGCGCCAGCAGCTTGGCTCACGTTTTTGGAGGCTACACCTTC,CASSLAHVFGGYTF
TRBV7-9,TRBJ2-3,NA,16,NA,TGTGCCAGCAGTGATGTTGCAGGGTGGGTCTCAGATACGCAGTATTTT,CASSDVAGWVSDTQYF
TRBV27,TRBJ2-7,TRBD2,15,many,TGTGCCAGCAGTCCAATTAGCGGGAGGGCCTACGAGCAGTACTTC,CASSPISGRAYEQYF
TRBV11-2,TRBJ2-7,TRBD2,17,few,TGTGCCAGCAGCGCCCAGTCCCTAGCGGGGGGGCAGTACGAGCAGTACTTC,CASSAQSLAGGQYEQYF